These 14 T cell receptor beta chains share one sample of origin, sequenced in a study of CD8 T cells in Susac syndrome. RNA amounts of 0.5 to 1 ug underwent reverse transcription with random hexamers. MiXCR was run by TCRdb on the immunoSEQ multiplex PCR reads, yielding one entry per CDR3 protein. This sample has about 150,000 distinct CDR3 sequences, with around 96% found just once. Sequencing was carried out using CD8+ T cells from PBMCs. These receptors were collected from a human donor with multiple sclerosis.

The chain recombines TRBV2 with TRBJ2-7; no clear D. The CDR3 contains 15 residues. Trimming stripped 2 bases from V and 0 bases from J, with 11 bases between. CDR1 and CDR2 from the germline V gene are SNHLY and FYNNEI. The chain's CDR3 is CASSETANFSYEQYF. CDR3 DNA: TGTGCCAGCAGTGAAACAGCTAACTTCTCCTACGAGCAGTACTTC.

The chain uses TRBV13 and TRBJ2-7; tentatively, D is TRBD1 (5 bases). Looked up from germline, CDR1 is PRHDT and CDR2 is FYEKMQ (reference sequence). Trimming left V 5 bases short and J 4 bases short, with 9 bases between. The CDR3 has 12 residues. Here the CDR3 reads CASSPQGYEQYF. As DNA, the CDR3 is TGTGCCAGCAGCCCCCAGGGTTACGAGCAGTACTTC.

This chain connects TRBV9 to TRBJ2-7, with TRBD1 matching over 8 bases. The trim removed 4 bases at V and 3 bases at J, leaving 6 bases unmatched. Germline loops: CDR1 SGDLS, CDR2 YYNGEE. The CDR3 runs 14 residues. The CDR3 is CASSSRGQDYEQYF. CDR3 DNA: TGTGCCAGCAGCTCCAGGGGGCAGGACTACGAGCAGTACTTC.

The rearrangement links TRBV30 to TRBJ2-3, with D possibly TRBD2 on 6 matching bases. CDR1 is GTSNPN and CDR2 is SVGIG in the germline V gene (reference sequence). V lost 5 bases to trimming and J lost 5 bases, with 20 bases between them. This CDR3 region has 15 residues. CDR3: CAWGRDPGVGDTQYF. The CDR3 coding sequence is TGTGCCTGGGGCCGGGACCCGGGGGTCGGAGATACGCAGTATTTT.

The rearrangement uses TRBV7-9 and TRBJ2-5, with TRBD1 as a possible D gene (6 bases). The CDR3 spans 14 residues. Germline values: CDR1 SEHNR, CDR2 FQNEAQ (reference sequence). Deletions cut 5 bases from V and 1 base from J, with 11 bases between. CDR3: CASSRQALQETQYF. CDR3 DNA: TGTGCCAGCAGCCGACAGGCCCTCCAAGAGACCCAGTACTTC.

This clonotype was observed once. The chain joins TRBV7-9 to TRBJ2-3; D is uncertain. The V gene's germline CDR1 is SEHNR and CDR2 FQNEAQ (reference sequence). V lost 5 bases to trimming and J lost 3 bases, with 15 bases between them. There are 15 residues in the CDR3. The CDR3 DNA sequence: TGTGCCAGCAGCACTACTGAGACCCCTACAGATACGCAGTATTTT. The encoded protein is CASSTTETPTDTQYF.

The chain recombines TRBV20-1 with TRBJ2-7; D not resolved. Trimming cost V 2 bases and J 3 bases, with 11 bases left between them. Germline V CDR1 and CDR2: DFQATT, SNEGSKA (reference sequence). The length of the CDR3 is 13 residues. CDR3 loop: CSARPTVSYEQYF. The CDR3 nucleotides read TGCAGTGCTAGACCCACTGTAAGCTACGAGCAGTACTTC.

In nucleotides, the CDR3 is TGCAGTGCTAGAGAGGTGGACAGTCACGAGCAGTACTTC. Translating gives CSAREVDSHEQYF. This chain joins TRBV20-1 and TRBJ2-7, with D perhaps matching TRBD1 (6 bases). Germline CDR1 and CDR2: DFQATT and SNEGSKA (reference sequence). The V end was cut by 0 bases, the J end by 5 bases, with 11 bases between. The CDR3 has 13 residues.

The chain carries TRBV19 and TRBJ2-7; 8 bases are a match to TRBD1. The length of the CDR3 is 11 residues. V gave up 9 bases and J gave up 6 bases; unmatched junction bases: 4. The germline gives CDR1 LNHDA, CDR2 SQIVND (reference sequence). The CDR3 loop reads CASRTGSEQYF. CDR3 DNA sequence: TGTGCCAGCAGGACAGGGTCCGAGCAGTACTTC.

The genes are TRBV20-1 and TRBJ2-1; D is perhaps TRBD1 or TRBD2 (5 bases each). The ends were cut back, 1 base at V and 3 bases at J, with 13 bases in the middle. Looked up from germline, CDR1 is DFQATT and CDR2 is SNEGSKA (reference sequence). This CDR3 region has 15 residues. The CDR3 sequence: CSARVVGTLYNEQFF. Written as DNA, the CDR3 is TGCAGTGCTAGAGTCGTGGGGACCCTCTACAATGAGCAGTTCTTC.

V is TRBV29-1 and J is TRBJ2-7; 8 nucleotides agree with TRBD2. This CDR3 has 13 amino acids. V was pared by 7 bases and J by 7 bases, with 12 bases of the junction left unmatched. CDR1 SQVTM and CDR2 ANQGSEA come from the germline V gene. The CDR3 region is CSAGSGEGGEQYF. Here the CDR3 DNA reads TGCAGCGCCGGTAGCGGGGAGGGTGGAGAGCAGTACTTC.

The J gene is TRBJ2-7, the V gene TRBV2; TRBD1 matches 9 bases. This CDR3 spans 17 amino acids. CDR1 and CDR2 (germline): SNHLY, FYNNEI. J lost 1 base, V lost 3 bases, and 10 bases had no gene match. The CDR3 nucleotides read TGTGCCAGCAGTGACCCCCAGTCCGGGACAGGGTCCTACGAGCAGTACTTC. Translating gives CASSDPQSGTGSYEQYF. The full variable domain, rest sourced from reference TRBV2 and TRBJ2-7, is EPEVTQTPSHQVTQMGQEVILRCVPISNHLYFYWYRQILGQKVEFLVSFYNNEISEKSEIFDDQFSVERPDGSNFTLKIRSTKLEDSAMYFCASSDPQSGTGSYEQYFGPGTRLTVT.

Points on this clonotype: A single base separates this from a much larger clone, so it may be a read error. The chain is built from TRBV7-9 and TRBJ2-7; no firm D call. CDR3 size: 11 residues. Trimming pared 5 bases from V and 1 base from J, leaving 3 bases between. In germline, CDR1 is SEHNR, CDR2 FQNEAQ (reference sequence). The CDR3 region has the DNA TGTGCCAGCAGCATGTCCTACGAGCAGTACTTC. Translation: CASSMSYEQYF.

The J gene is TRBJ1-5, the V gene TRBV13; D may be TRBD1 (6 bases). Trimming shortened V by 0 bases and J by 9 bases, and 12 bases separated the two germline ends. There are 14 residues in the CDR3. The germline V gene has CDR1 PRHDT and CDR2 FYEKMQ (reference sequence). The CDR3 DNA follows: TGTGCCAGCAGCTTAGGTGGGGGGCCGGGGCCCCAGCATTTT. Protein: CASSLGGGPGPQHF.